This T cell receptor beta chain comes out of a study of preoperative IRX-2 immunotherapy in early breast cancer. The treatment was: preoperative locoregional IRX-2 cytokine immunotherapy. Germline loops: CDR1 MNHGY, CDR2 SAAAGT. There are 17 residues in the CDR3. V shed 8 bases and J 2 bases; nucleotides not matched to a gene: 14. Profiling relied on immunoSEQ multiplex PCR, and the TCRdb table lists in-frame clones only, not all of them. This repertoire shows 20,000 to 30,000 clones, approximately 72% found once; its top ten account for approximately 6.6%. The chain combines TRBV6-8 with TRBJ2-5; 10 bases map to TRBD2. This sequence originates from a human donor with breast cancer. This sample comprised lymph node tissue, obtained after IRX-2 immunotherapy. CDR3 coding DNA: TGTGCCAGCCGCCCTGCTAGCGGGAGAAAGGGGCAAGAGACCCAGTACTTC. It translates to CASRPASGRKGQETQYF.